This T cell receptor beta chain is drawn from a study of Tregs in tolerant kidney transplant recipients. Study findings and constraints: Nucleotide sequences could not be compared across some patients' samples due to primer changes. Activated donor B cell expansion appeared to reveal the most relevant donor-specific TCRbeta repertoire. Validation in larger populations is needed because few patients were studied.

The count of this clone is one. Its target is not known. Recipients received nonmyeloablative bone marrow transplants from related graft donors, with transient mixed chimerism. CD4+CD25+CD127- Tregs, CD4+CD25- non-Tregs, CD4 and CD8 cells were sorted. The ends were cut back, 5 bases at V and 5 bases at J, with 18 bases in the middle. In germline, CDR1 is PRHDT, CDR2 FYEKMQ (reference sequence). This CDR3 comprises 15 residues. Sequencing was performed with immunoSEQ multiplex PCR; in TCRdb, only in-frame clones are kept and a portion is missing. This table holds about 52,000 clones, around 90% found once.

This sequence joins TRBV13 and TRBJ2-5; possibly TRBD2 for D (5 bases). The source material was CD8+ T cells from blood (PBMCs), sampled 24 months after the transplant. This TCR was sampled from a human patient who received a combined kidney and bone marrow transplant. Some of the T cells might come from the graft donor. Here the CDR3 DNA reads TGTGCCAGCAGCGTCACGAGGGAGAGGCCGGAGACCCAGTACTTC. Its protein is CASSVTRERPETQYF.